A single sample is the source of the 32 T cell receptor beta chains below, sequenced in a study of neurological immune-mediated disorders. Sample time point: technical triplicate 2. TCRdb independently ran MiXCR on the 5' RACE reads; one entry per CDR3 protein. This sample yields roughly 61,000 distinct CDR3 sequences, of which about 25% are seen a single time; roughly 4.6% belongs to the top ten. Sequenced material: PBMCs. The receptors stem from a man in his fifties or sixties with HTLV-1-associated myelopathy (HAM/TSP).

This clonotype has ten or more counts. V usage is TRBV7-2 and J usage is TRBJ2-5, with 8 bases matching TRBD2. Germline lookup yields CDR1 SGHTA and CDR2 FQGNSA. V trimming: 2 bases; J trimming: 5 bases; junction bases outside the gene matches: 1. The CDR3 consists of 13 residues. The chain's CDR3 is CASSLREGETQYF. The DNA for the CDR3 is TGTGCCAGCAGCTTACGGGAGGGGGAGACCCAGTACTTC.

There are a few counts of this clonotype. The chain is built from TRBV6-2 or TRBV6-3 and TRBJ2-1; 11 nucleotides line up with TRBD2. Trimming at V came to 0 bases and at J to 8 bases, leaving 6 bases not matched to a gene. The CDR3 covers 16 residues. In germline, CDR1 is MNHEY, CDR2 SVGEGT. The CDR3 sequence: CASSYSTSGSRYEQFF. DNA for the CDR3: TGTGCCAGCAGTTACTCCACTAGCGGGAGCCGGTATGAGCAGTTCTTC.

This clonotype was recorded many times. The J gene is TRBJ2-5, the V gene TRBV11-2; 13 bases are a match to TRBD2. J gave up 3 bases and V 5 bases, and 3 bases lay outside the gene matches. CDR1 SGHAT and CDR2 FQNNGV come from the germline V gene. The CDR3 has 15 amino acids. The CDR3 region is CASSHGLAGEETQYF. As DNA, the CDR3 is TGTGCCAGCAGCCACGGACTAGCGGGAGAAGAGACCCAGTACTTC. Drawing the rest from reference TRBV11-2 and TRBJ2-5, the complete variable domain is EAGVAQSPRYKIIEKRQSVAFWCNPISGHATLYWYQQILGQGPKLLIQFQNNGVVDDSQLPKDRFSAERLKGVDSTLKIQPAKLEDSAVYLCASSHGLAGEETQYFGPGTRLLVL.

This clonotype came up many times. The rearrangement links TRBV20-1 to TRBJ2-3; 11 bases match TRBD2. J lost 6 bases, V lost 0 bases, and 8 bases had no gene match. The CDR3 has 16 residues. Germline assignment: CDR1 DFQATT and CDR2 SNEGSKA (reference sequence). The CDR3 sequence: CSARDWGLADRDTQYF. In DNA, the CDR3 is TGCAGTGCTAGAGATTGGGGACTAGCGGATAGGGATACGCAGTATTTT.

This clonotype has more than one count but fewer than ten. This chain uses TRBV20-1 with TRBJ2-1, with TRBD2 identical over 12 bases. Germline V gene data show CDR1 as DFQATT and CDR2 as SNEGSKA (reference sequence). The J segment lost 0 bases and the V segment lost 2 bases, leaving 5 bases of the junction unmatched. The CDR3 has 17 amino acids. CDR3 residues: CSARLATSGSSYNEQFF. The CDR3 DNA reads as TGCAGTGCTAGATTGGCGACTAGCGGGAGCTCCTACAATGAGCAGTTCTTC.

The sample holds many counts of this clonotype. The V call is TRBV4-1, the J call TRBJ1-4; D is ambiguous. The V gene lost 4 bases and the J gene lost 0 bases, with 12 bases spanning the gap. CDR1 MGHRA and CDR2 YSYEKL come from the germline V gene. The CDR3 is 16 residues long. CDR3 in DNA: TGCGCCAGCAGCCGTAAAACAGAGTCAACTAATGAAAAACTGTTTTTT. Its translation is CASSRKTESTNEKLFF.

This clonotype was counted many times. V and J are TRBV5-1 and TRBJ2-3; D is unclear. The CDR3 has 12 residues. V shed 4 bases and J shed 7 bases, with 10 bases lying between them. Germline assignment: CDR1 SGHRS and CDR2 YFSETQ. Written as DNA, the CDR3 is TGCGCCAGCAGCCCAGACCCCAATACGCAGTATTTT. This codes for CASSPDPNTQYF.

This clonotype was counted ten times or more. The chain combines TRBV20-1 with TRBJ1-2; TRBD1 matches 9 bases. Germline V lookup: CDR1 DFQATT, CDR2 SNEGSKA (reference sequence). CDR3 size: 14 residues. Unmatched junction bases numbered 10, after V lost 3 bases and J lost 8 bases. Here the CDR3 DNA reads TGCAGTGCTAGTCCCGGGACAGGGTCTGGGGGCTACACCTTC. The encoded protein is CSASPGTGSGGYTF.

This clonotype was seen many times. V is TRBV5-6 and J is TRBJ2-4; D uncertain. V was trimmed by 4 bases and J by 0 bases, leaving 8 bases between them. This CDR3 region has 14 residues. CDR1 is SGHDT, CDR2 YYEEEE, per germline. As DNA, the CDR3 is TGTGCCAGCAGCCCCTCCCCAGCCAAAAACATTCAGTACTTC. Translated, it gives CASSPSPAKNIQYF.

This chain joins TRBV11-2 and TRBJ2-2; TRBD2 agrees at 9 bases. The CDR3 runs to 16 residues. Germline assignment: CDR1 SGHAT and CDR2 FQNNGV. The V gene end was trimmed by 2 bases and the J gene end by 4 bases; junction bases not matched to a gene: 5. The CDR3 region has the DNA TGTGCCAGCAGCTTAATAGCGGGAGACCTCACCGGGGAGCTGTTTTTT. Protein: CASSLIAGDLTGELFF. Complete variable domain (other parts from reference TRBV11-2 and TRBJ2-2): EAGVAQSPRYKIIEKRQSVAFWCNPISGHATLYWYQQILGQGPKLLIQFQNNGVVDDSQLPKDRFSAERLKGVDSTLKIQPAKLEDSAVYLCASSLIAGDLTGELFFGEGSRLTVL.

At least ten counts were recorded for this clonotype. V usage is TRBV18 and J usage is TRBJ2-6; D possibly corresponds to TRBD2 (5 bases). The germline gives CDR1 KGHSH, CDR2 LQKENI. V was clipped by 5 bases and J by 0 bases, with 8 bases between them. The CDR3 length is 15 residues. In DNA form, the CDR3 reads TGTGCCAGCTCAGTAGCGAACTCTGGGGCCAACGTCCTGACTTTC. Translated: CASSVANSGANVLTF.

V is TRBV6-5 and J is TRBJ2-1; D perhaps matches TRBD2 (6 bases). The CDR3 is 14 residues long. CDR1 and CDR2 (germline): MNHEY, SVGAGI. Between the trimmed V and J ends, which lost 2 bases and 5 bases, there was a span of 10 bases. The CDR3 bases are TGTGCCAGCAGTTACGAGCGGGCCGACAATGAGCAGTTCTTC. Amino acids: CASSYERADNEQFF.

A word on this clonotype: A clone one base away is much larger, so this may be a read error. V usage is TRBV29-1 and J usage is TRBJ2-1; D call uncertain. The CDR3 is made up of 14 amino acids. Germline CDR1 SQVTM, CDR2 ANQGSEA. The V end lost 7 bases, the J end lost 5 bases, and 18 bases lay between the germline ends. The CDR3 spells CSAEDVALNNEQFF. CDR3 DNA: TGCAGCGCAGAAGATGTAGCCCTTAACAATGAGCAGTTCTTC.

V gene TRBV20-1 combines with J gene TRBJ1-5; 7 bases are shared with TRBD1. Losses at the gene ends were 1 base for V and 5 bases for J; bases not matched to a gene: 8. Germline V gives CDR1 DFQATT, CDR2 SNEGSKA (reference sequence). This CDR3 is built from 15 residues. CDR3: CSARGLTGHDQPQHF. CDR3 in DNA: TGCAGTGCTAGAGGCCTGACAGGGCACGATCAGCCCCAGCATTTT.

In its sample, this clonotype was seen many times. J is TRBJ2-7 and V is TRBV29-1, with a weak D call TRBD1 (8 bases). With 6 bases removed from V and 5 bases from J, the gap between germline ends came to 14 bases. The length of the CDR3 is 12 residues. Germline assignment: CDR1 SQVTM and CDR2 ANQGSEA. CDR3 bases: TGCAGCGTAGACAGGGGACTAAACGAGCAGTACTTC. Translating gives CSVDRGLNEQYF.

This clonotype was found many times. V is TRBV12-3 or TRBV12-4 and J is TRBJ2-6; a weak D match, TRBD1 (5 bases). Trimming took off 8 bases at V and 0 bases at J, with 17 bases between the two ends. The CDR3 totals 17 residues. The DNA of the CDR3 is TGTGCCAGCGTATTGGAGAAGGGGAACTCTGGGGCCAACGTCCTGACTTTC. Encoded protein: CASVLEKGNSGANVLTF.

This clonotype was found many times. Here the CDR3 reads CASSQDASGTDTQYF. For the CDR3, the DNA is TGTGCCAGCAGCCAAGACGCTAGCGGCACAGATACGCAGTATTTT. The chain has TRBV3-1 and TRBJ2-3; D is perhaps TRBD2 (6 bases). The CDR3 is 15 amino acids. The V gene lost 0 bases and the J gene lost 1 base, with 8 bases spanning the gap. CDR1 LGHDT and CDR2 YNNKEL come from the germline V gene (reference sequence).

This clonotype was recorded once. This chain connects TRBV20-1 to TRBJ2-1, with TRBD2 identical over 11 bases. CDR1 and CDR2 from the germline V gene are DFQATT and SNEGSKA (reference sequence). The CDR3 length is 17 residues. V lost 4 bases and J lost 7; bases outside the gene matches: 15. The CDR3 reads CSAIPTSGRNAGNEQFF. The CDR3 nucleotides read TGCAGTGCTATACCTACTAGCGGGAGAAACGCCGGAAATGAGCAGTTCTTC.

This clonotype was detected ten times or more. The genes are TRBV5-1 and TRBJ2-1; D may be TRBD2 (6 bases). The V and J ends lost 0 bases and 9 bases respectively, with 16 bases between them. This CDR3 is built from 15 residues. The germline V gene has CDR1 SGHRS and CDR2 YFSETQ. The CDR3 coding sequence is TGCGCCAGCAGCTTGGACGGCGGGATAGGTAGTGAGCAGTTCTTC. Translation gives CASSLDGGIGSEQFF.

This clonotype occurred many times. V is TRBV5-1 and J is TRBJ2-7, with 10 positions matching TRBD2. The V gene's germline CDR1 is SGHRS and CDR2 YFSETQ. V shed 2 bases, J shed 5 bases, and the junction held 7 bases outside the gene matches. This CDR3 spans 15 amino acids. In DNA, the CDR3 is TGCGCCAGCAGCTTAGCTAGCGGGAGCTTCAACGAGCAGTACTTC. Translation gives CASSLASGSFNEQYF.

This clonotype has a count of ten or more. The chain recombines TRBV29-1 with TRBJ2-3; unclear D gene. With 4 bases removed from V and 0 bases from J, the gap between germline ends came to 14 bases. Germline CDR1 is SQVTM and CDR2 is ANQGSEA. This CDR3 is built from 15 residues. The CDR3 coding sequence is TGCAGCGTTGGACGCGCGTTAACAAGCACAGATACGCAGTATTTT. The encoded protein is CSVGRALTSTDTQYF.

This clonotype was observed a handful of times. This chain joins TRBV6-5 and TRBJ2-7; D might be TRBD1 (5 bases). V dropped 2 bases and J dropped 3 bases, with 11 bases sitting between them. This CDR3 has 14 amino acids. The V gene's germline CDR1 is MNHEY and CDR2 SVGAGI. Written as DNA, the CDR3 is TGTGCCAGCAGTTACCTCCAGGGCAGCTACGAGCAGTACTTC. It yields the protein CASSYLQGSYEQYF.

By its share, this clonotype is medium-sized. The rearrangement uses TRBV6-6 and TRBJ2-2; D remains ambiguous. The CDR3 length is 12 residues. Germline V CDR1 and CDR2: MNHNY, SVGAGI (reference sequence). V gave up 5 bases and J gave up 1 base, with 2 bases separating them. CDR3 sequence reads: CASSQNTGELFF. The DNA of the CDR3 is TGTGCCAGCAGTCAGAACACCGGGGAGCTGTTTTTT.

This clonotype was counted ten times or more. V usage is TRBV7-9 and J usage is TRBJ2-5; 14 bases map to TRBD2. With V trimmed by 1 base and J by 0 bases, 1 base remained unmatched. Germline assignment: CDR1 SEHNR and CDR2 FQNEAQ (reference sequence). The CDR3 extends over 17 amino acids. The CDR3 coding sequence is TGTGCCAGCAGCTTAGGACTAGCGGGAGGGAACCAAGAGACCCAGTACTTC. As protein: CASSLGLAGGNQETQYF. Drawing the rest from reference TRBV7-9 and TRBJ2-5, the complete variable domain is DTGVSQNPRHKITKRGQNVTFRCDPISEHNRLYWYRQTLGQGPEFLTYFQNEAQLEKSRLLSDRFSAERPKGSFSTLEIQRTEQGDSAMYLCASSLGLAGGNQETQYFGPGTRLLVL.

This clonotype was seen repeatedly, ten times or more. The chain is built from TRBV27 and TRBJ2-7; D possibly corresponds to TRBD1 (6 bases). With 5 bases removed from V and 1 base from J, the gap between germline ends came to 12 bases. CDR3 length: 14 residues. Germline CDR1 MNHEY, CDR2 SMNVEV (reference sequence). The CDR3 loop reads CASSIVTGSYEQYF. The CDR3 bases are TGTGCCAGCAGTATTGTCACAGGGTCCTACGAGCAGTACTTC.

This clonotype was detected ten times or more. The chain uses TRBV25-1 and TRBJ2-1, with 11 bases that match TRBD2. This CDR3 comprises 14 residues. Trimming took 4 bases from V and 9 from J; bases not matched to a gene: 5. CDR1 and CDR2 (germline): MGHDK, SYGVNS. For the CDR3, the DNA is TGTGCCAGCAGTGTAGCGGGAGGGCTCGCTGAGCAGTTCTTC. Encoded protein: CASSVAGGLAEQFF.

The chain recombines TRBV7-3 with TRBJ2-1; D ambiguous. The CDR3 length is 13 residues. CDR1 and CDR2 (germline): SGHTA, FQGTGA. V was shortened by 5 bases and J by 5 bases, with 10 bases between the two germline ends. In DNA, the CDR3 is TGTGCCAGCAGCCGCCTTGGTGACAATGAGCAGTTCTTC. This encodes CASSRLGDNEQFF.

The chain combines TRBV29-1 with TRBJ2-2; TRBD1 matches 7 bases. V lost 3 bases, J lost 5 bases, and 6 bases stayed unmatched. Germline V gene sequence: CDR1 SQVTM, CDR2 ANQGSEA. The CDR3 consists of 14 residues. The CDR3 nucleotides are TGCAGCGTTGAGAGGGACAGAGGAACCGGGGAGCTGTTTTTT. This sequence encodes CSVERDRGTGELFF.

The V call is TRBV7-2, the J call TRBJ2-5; a weak D match, TRBD2 (5 bases). The CDR3 is 15 residues long. Germline V gene sequence: CDR1 SGHTA, CDR2 FQGNSA. V dropped 2 bases and J dropped 4 bases, with 14 bases sitting between them. The CDR3 region is CASSLRPRELETQYF. DNA of the CDR3: TGTGCCAGCAGCTTACGCCCTAGGGAGTTAGAGACCCAGTACTTC.

The V call is TRBV12-3 or TRBV12-4, the J call TRBJ2-3; tentative D call: TRBD2 (6 bases). The germline V and J ends were trimmed by 5 bases and 3 bases, with 18 bases remaining between them. The CDR3 sequence is 16 residues long. The CDR3 protein is CASSPQLAIVTDTQYF. CDR3 nucleotides: TGTGCCAGCAGTCCCCAGCTAGCGATCGTTACAGATACGCAGTATTTT.

The V call is TRBV20-1, the J call TRBJ2-1; 8 bases map to TRBD1. The ends lost 2 bases at V and 7 bases at J; junction bases unmatched: 10. This CDR3 has 15 amino acids. Germline V gene lookup returns CDR1 DFQATT and CDR2 SNEGSKA (reference sequence). DNA of the CDR3: TGCAGTGCTAGAAGGACAGGCCAGGGGGCTAATGAGCAGTTCTTC. Amino acid sequence: CSARRTGQGANEQFF.

This clonotype was counted ten times or more. This chain uses TRBV5-1 with TRBJ2-3; D is unclear. The length of the CDR3 is 12 residues. Germline V lookup: CDR1 SGHRS, CDR2 YFSETQ. Trimming removed 3 bases from V and 2 bases from J, with 4 bases in between. The CDR3 sequence is CASSSPTDTQYF. CDR3 DNA sequence: TGCGCCAGCAGCTCCCCCACAGATACGCAGTATTTT. Full variable domain (missing parts from reference TRBV5-1 and TRBJ2-3): KAGVTQTPRYLIKTRGQQVTLSCSPISGHRSVSWYQQTPGQGLQFLFEYFSETQRNKGNFPGRFSGRQFSNSRSEMNVSTLELGDSALYLCASSSPTDTQYFGPGTRLTVL.